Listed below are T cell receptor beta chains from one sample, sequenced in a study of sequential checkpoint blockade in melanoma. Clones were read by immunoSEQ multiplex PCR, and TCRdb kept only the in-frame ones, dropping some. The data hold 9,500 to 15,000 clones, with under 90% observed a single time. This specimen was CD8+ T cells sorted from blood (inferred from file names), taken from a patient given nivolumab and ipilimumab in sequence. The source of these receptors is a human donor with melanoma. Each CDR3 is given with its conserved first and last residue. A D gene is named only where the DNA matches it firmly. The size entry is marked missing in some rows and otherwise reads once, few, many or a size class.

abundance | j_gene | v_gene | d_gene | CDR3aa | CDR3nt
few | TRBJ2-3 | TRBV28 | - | CASSFLESTDTQYF | TGTGCCAGCAGTTTTCTAGAGAGCACAGATACGCAGTATTTT
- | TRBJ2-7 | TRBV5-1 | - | CASSLGATGWDEQYF | TGCGCCAGCAGCTTGGGTGCGACAGGATGGGACGAGCAGTACTTC
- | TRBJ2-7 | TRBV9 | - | CASKTLRGSYEQYF | TGTGCCAGCAAAACTCTACGGGGTTCCTACGAGCAGTACTTC
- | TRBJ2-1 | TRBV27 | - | CASSLMTGAFYNEQFF | TGTGCCAGCAGTTTGATGACAGGCGCATTCTACAATGAGCAGTTCTTC
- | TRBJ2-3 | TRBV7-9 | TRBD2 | CASGGTPGRAGVITDTQYF | TGTGCCAGCGGGGGGACTCCGGGGAGGGCCGGAGTTATCACAGATACGCAGTATTTT
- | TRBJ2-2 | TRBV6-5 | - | CASSYGTGGAGELFF | TGTGCCAGCAGTTACGGGACTGGGGGGGCAGGGGAGCTGTTTTTT
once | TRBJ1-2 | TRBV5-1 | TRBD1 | CASSPAAGGYGYTF | TGCGCCAGCAGCCCGGCGGCAGGGGGCTATGGCTACACCTTC
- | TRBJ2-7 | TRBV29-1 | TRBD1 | CSVEAARQGAYEQYF | TGCAGCGTTGAAGCGGCCCGACAGGGGGCCTACGAGCAGTACTTC
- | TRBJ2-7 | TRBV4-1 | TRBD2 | CASSQLPQGRAGGPHEQYF | TGCGCCAGCAGCCAATTGCCACAGGGGCGAGCGGGAGGGCCCCACGAGCAGTACTTC
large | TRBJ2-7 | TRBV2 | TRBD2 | CAVTAGDSYEQYF | TGTGCCGTTACAGCGGGAGACTCCTACGAGCAGTACTTC
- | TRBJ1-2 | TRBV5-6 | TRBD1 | CASSVTGATYGYTF | TGTGCCAGCAGCGTGACAGGGGCAACCTATGGCTACACCTTC
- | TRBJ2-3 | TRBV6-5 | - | CASSYGGSTDTQYF | TGTGCCAGCAGTTACGGCGGAAGCACAGATACGCAGTATTTT
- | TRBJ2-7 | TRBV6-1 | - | CASSEAPGPYEQYF | TGTGCCAGCAGTGAAGCGCCAGGTCCCTACGAGCAGTACTTC
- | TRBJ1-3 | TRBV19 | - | CASSILWGDHSGNTIYF | TGTGCCAGTAGTATATTGTGGGGAGACCACTCTGGAAACACCATATATTTT
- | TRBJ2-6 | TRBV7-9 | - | CASSLVAGANVLTF | TGTGCCAGCAGCTTAGTGGCAGGGGCCAACGTCCTGACTTTC
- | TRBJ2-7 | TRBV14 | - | CASSQDYRSSYEQYF | TGTGCCAGCAGCCAAGATTACAGGAGCTCCTACGAGCAGTACTTC
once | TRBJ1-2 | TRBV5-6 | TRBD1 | CASSLGGQVEGYTF | TGTGCCAGCAGCTTGGGCGGACAGGTCGAAGGCTACACCTTC
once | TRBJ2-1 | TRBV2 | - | CARMAGSPYNEQFF | TGTGCCAGGATGGCAGGGTCCCCCTACAATGAGCAGTTCTTC
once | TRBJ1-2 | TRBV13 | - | CASSTDWDSYGYTF | TGTGCCAGCAGCACCGACTGGGACTCGTATGGCTACACCTTC
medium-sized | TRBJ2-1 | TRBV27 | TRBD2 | CATQSGGGSYNEQFF | TGTGCCACCCAGTCTGGGGGGGGCTCCTACAATGAGCAGTTCTTC
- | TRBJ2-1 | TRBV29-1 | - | CSVGTGSWNEQFF | TGCAGCGTGGGGACCGGGAGCTGGAATGAGCAGTTCTTC
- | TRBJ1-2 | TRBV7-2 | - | CASSAPARVENTF | TGTGCCAGCAGCGCGCCGGCGAGGGTCGAGAACACCTTC
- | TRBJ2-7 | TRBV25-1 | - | CASSDVLGQGLSYEQYF | TGTGCCAGCAGTGATGTCCTTGGGCAGGGTCTTTCCTACGAGCAGTACTTC